The 19 T cell receptor beta chains below all came from one sample that was sequenced in a study of cytomegalovirus exposure and HLA in healthy donors. The PCR contained 60 Vbeta and 13 Jbeta primers. TCRdb's copy holds only in-frame clones and misses some; the assay was immunoSEQ multiplex PCR. The repertoire holds about 91,000 clones, under 75% seen once, with roughly 1.2% in the top ten. Sequencing input: PBMCs. These receptors were taken from a female donor in good health and CMV-seronegative.

The gene calls are TRBV18 and TRBJ1-3; D is uncertain. Per germline, CDR1 KGHSH and CDR2 LQKENI. The CDR3 is made up of 15 amino acids. V was pared by 3 bases and J by 0 bases, with 9 bases between. The CDR3 DNA is TGTGCCAGCTCACCGACATTACTCTCTGGAAACACCATATATTTT. Its translation is CASSPTLLSGNTIYF.

Here the CDR3 reads CASSAFSGAYNEQFF. The CDR3 nucleotides read TGTGCCAGCTCAGCCTTTAGCGGGGCATACAATGAGCAGTTCTTC. The chain recombines TRBV18 with TRBJ2-1; the match to TRBD2 covers 8 bases. From germline, CDR1 is KGHSH and CDR2 LQKENI. Losses at the gene ends were 5 bases for V and 4 bases for J; bases not matched to a gene: 7. This CDR3 is 15 amino acids long.

The V gene is TRBV18, the J gene TRBJ1-1, with D tentatively TRBD1 (5 bases). The CDR3 totals 12 residues. Germline V lookup: CDR1 KGHSH, CDR2 LQKENI. Trimming removed 4 bases from V and 6 bases from J, with 9 bases in between. The CDR3 nucleotides are TGTGCCAGCTCACAGGGGAGGGCTGAAGCTTTCTTT. This gives the protein CASSQGRAEAFF.

The J gene is TRBJ1-5, the V gene TRBV29-1; possibly TRBD1 for D (6 bases). From germline, CDR1 is SQVTM and CDR2 ANQGSEA. Trimming pared 4 bases from V and 3 bases from J, leaving 13 bases between. CDR3 length equals 14 residues. The CDR3, as DNA: TGCAGCGTTGCAACAGGGAACCTCAATCAGCCCCAGCATTTT. It is translated as CSVATGNLNQPQHF.

The gene calls are TRBV7-9 and TRBJ2-2; D unclear. This CDR3 contains 13 residues. Germline assignment: CDR1 SEHNR and CDR2 FQNEAQ (reference sequence). Trimming left V 2 bases short and J 6 bases short, with 7 bases between. CDR3 protein: CASSLFEAGELFF. The CDR3, as DNA: TGTGCCAGCAGCTTATTCGAGGCCGGGGAGCTGTTTTTT.

The chain couples TRBV30 to TRBJ1-5; 10 bases are shared with TRBD1. Germline assignment: CDR1 GTSNPN and CDR2 SVGIG (reference sequence). The junction had 4 bases not matched to a gene; V was cut back by 5 bases and J by 6 bases. The CDR3 consists of 13 residues. In DNA, the CDR3 is TGTGCCTGGGGACAGGGGGAACTTCAGCCCCAGCATTTT. Translation gives CAWGQGELQPQHF.

The J gene is TRBJ2-1, the V gene TRBV7-2; TRBD1 might be the D (6 bases). Germline CDR1 is SGHTA and CDR2 is FQGNSA. The CDR3 sequence is 13 residues long. The V gene lost 3 bases and the J gene lost 8 bases, with 11 bases spanning the gap. The CDR3 bases are TGTGCCAGCAGCTTGGAACAGGGCTATGAGCAGTTCTTC. It codes for CASSLEQGYEQFF. Full variable domain (missing parts from reference TRBV7-2 and TRBJ2-1): GAGVSQSPSNKVTEKGKDVELRCDPISGHTALYWYRQSLGQGLEFLIYFQGNSAPDKSGLPSDRFSAERTGGSVSTLTIQRTQQEDSAVYLCASSLEQGYEQFFGPGTRLTVL.

This rearrangement joins TRBV12-5 to TRBJ2-3; D perhaps matches TRBD1 (6 bases). There are 14 residues in the CDR3. V dropped 9 bases and J dropped 2 bases, with 15 bases sitting between them. Looked up from germline, CDR1 is LGHNT and CDR2 is FRNRAP. The CDR3 loop reads CASLPGGLTDTQYF. The CDR3 DNA reads TGTGCTAGCCTCCCTGGGGGCCTCACAGATACGCAGTATTTT.

The chain links TRBV2 to TRBJ2-7; 7 bases map to TRBD1. V dropped 1 base and J dropped 6; count of bases not matched to a gene: 9. Germline V gives CDR1 SNHLY, CDR2 FYNNEI. The CDR3 totals 15 residues. CDR3 coding DNA: TGTGCCAGCAGTGAAGAAGCCACAGGGGTGGGCGAGCAGTACTTC. This codes for CASSEEATGVGEQYF.

This chain joins TRBV5-1 and TRBJ2-1, with 14 bases aligning to TRBD2. Trimming at V came to 3 bases and at J to 7 bases, leaving 6 bases not matched to a gene. In germline, CDR1 is SGHRS, CDR2 YFSETQ. This CDR3 has 16 residues. Written as DNA, the CDR3 is TGCGCCAGCAGCTGGCCGGGGACTAGCGGGAGTAATGAGCAGTTCTTC. Amino acids: CASSWPGTSGSNEQFF.

Only one count was recorded for this clone. The rearrangement uses TRBV28 and TRBJ2-2; 8 nucleotides match TRBD1. The CDR3 runs 16 residues. V lost 2 bases to trimming and J lost 4 bases; unmatched junction nucleotides: 6. Germline V lookup: CDR1 MDHEN, CDR2 SYDVKM. The CDR3, as DNA: TGTGCCAGCAGTTTACCAGGGGGCCTAGGCACCGGGGAGCTGTTTTTT. This codes for CASSLPGGLGTGELFF.

This clone was recorded a few times. V is TRBV5-6 and J is TRBJ2-5; 7 bases are shared with TRBD1. Trimming at V came to 5 bases and at J to 4 bases, leaving 5 bases not matched to a gene. The CDR3 is 13 residues long. Germline CDR1 is SGHDT and CDR2 is YYEEEE. DNA of the CDR3: TGTGCCAGCAGTTCGGACAGGTCAGAGACCCAGTACTTC. This sequence encodes CASSSDRSETQYF.

The V and J genes are TRBV28 and TRBJ2-6; TRBD2 might be the D (6 bases). Germline V gene lookup returns CDR1 MDHEN and CDR2 SYDVKM. CDR3 length: 18 amino acids. The V gene lost 3 bases and the J gene lost 1 base, with 16 bases spanning the gap. CDR3 nucleotides: TGTGCCAGCAGTTTTGTGGCAGGGAGGCTTTCTGGGGCCAACGTCCTGACTTTC. This sequence encodes CASSFVAGRLSGANVLTF.

The chain carries TRBV4-1 and TRBJ1-4, with a weak D call TRBD1 (5 bases). The CDR3 sequence is 16 residues long. V was trimmed by 3 bases and J by 4 bases, leaving 15 bases between them. CDR1 is MGHRA and CDR2 is YSYEKL in the germline V gene. Here the CDR3 reads CASSHAPRALNEKLFF. The CDR3 nucleotides are TGCGCCAGCAGCCACGCCCCCAGGGCCCTTAATGAAAAACTGTTTTTT.

The rearrangement links TRBV15 to TRBJ2-2, with 8 bases aligning to TRBD2. The CDR3 is 14 amino acids. The ends lost 5 bases at V and 6 bases at J; junction bases unmatched: 5. The germline gives CDR1 LNHNV, CDR2 YYDKDF (reference sequence). CDR3 loop: CATSREGVPGELFF. The CDR3 region has the DNA TGTGCCACCAGCCGGGAGGGGGTGCCCGGGGAGCTGTTTTTT.

The rearrangement uses TRBV7-2 and TRBJ2-5; 8 positions match TRBD2. The CDR3 is 15 amino acids. Per germline, CDR1 SGHTA and CDR2 FQGNSA. V dropped 5 bases and J dropped 3; count of bases not matched to a gene: 8. The CDR3 DNA reads TGTGCCAGCAGCCCCGCGAGCGGGAGAAAAGAGACCCAGTACTTC. It translates to CASSPASGRKETQYF.

The chain combines TRBV29-1 with TRBJ2-4; 7 bases are shared with TRBD1. Trimming cost V 7 bases and J 8 bases; bases outside gene matches: 5. This CDR3 is 11 amino acids long. Germline CDR1 is SQVTM and CDR2 is ANQGSEA. The CDR3 DNA is TGCAGCGCCGACAGGGAAGACATTCAGTACTTC. It translates to CSADREDIQYF.

The V call is TRBV6-5, the J call TRBJ2-1; weak D call: TRBD1 (6 bases). Germline values: CDR1 MNHEY, CDR2 SVGAGI. V lost 5 bases, J lost 2 bases, and 13 bases lay in between. This CDR3 comprises 15 residues. CDR3 DNA sequence: TGTGCCAGCAGTCCAACAGGGATTACCTACAATGAGCAGTTCTTC. As protein: CASSPTGITYNEQFF.

The genes are TRBV29-1 and TRBJ2-7, with 15 bases fitting TRBD2. V trimming: 3 bases; J trimming: 6 bases; junction bases outside the gene matches: 0. The CDR3 sequence is 13 residues long. Germline CDR1 and CDR2: SQVTM and ANQGSEA. Here the CDR3 DNA reads TGCAGCGTTGAGGGACTAGCGGGAGGCGAGCAGTACTTC. Residues: CSVEGLAGGEQYF.